The clone carrying this T cell receptor (beta chain) has a handful of counts. Its antigen is not known. The data originate from a study of T-cell memory formation after mild COVID-19. On the study more broadly: There were largely donor-specific TCR clusters.

TCRdb recomputed calls from the 5' RACE reads with MiXCR, one row per CDR3 protein. This sample has about 420,000 distinct CDR3 sequences, with around a quarter found just once. Whole-study results and caveats: Whether day 37 second-wave clones are SARS-CoV-2-specific was not confirmed.

Germline assignment: CDR1 SGHVS and CDR2 FNYEAQ. The ends lost 4 bases at V and 8 bases at J; junction bases unmatched: 3. This CDR3 has 13 amino acids. Material for sequencing was PBMCs or a T cell subset sorted from them (not recorded which). This clonotype was sampled from an adult woman who had mild COVID-19 (a few samples of this study predate the infection). Cell type and time point are not known. The chain uses TRBV7-6 and TRBJ2-1, with 9 nucleotides matching TRBD1. The CDR3 here is CASSSGQGYEQFF. The CDR3 nucleotides are TGTGCCAGCAGCTCGGGACAGGGCTATGAGCAGTTCTTC.